This TCR beta chain was observed in a study of beta chain features in type 1 diabetes. Study findings and constraints: More deletions and fewer insertions at VDJ junctions were found in patients with type 1 diabetes. The naive, central memory and Treg TCRB repertoires looked more alike in patients than they did in healthy donors.

Expressed TCRB transcripts were sequenced because the entire RNA isolate underwent reverse transcription. Sequenced by immunoSEQ multiplex PCR; TCRdb stores in-frame clones only, minus some. The profile shows 200,000 to 250,000 clones, around 26% of them singletons. CDR1 and CDR2 from the germline V gene are SQVTM and ANQGSEA. V was clipped by 4 bases and J by 3 bases, with 9 bases between them. The CDR3 has 12 residues. This clone was counted between two and nine times. The target antigen is unknown. V usage is TRBV29-1 and J usage is TRBJ1-2; D not resolved. The sample taken for sequencing was central memory CD4+ T cells from blood. The sequence came from a man aged 25-40 years in good health. The CDR3, as DNA: TGCAGCGTTGTTCGGGTGGACTATGGCTACACCTTC. Translating it yields CSVVRVDYGYTF.